The rows below give T cell receptor beta chains drawn from one sample of a study of monozygotic twins with inflammatory bowel disease. TCRdb reprocessed the 5' RACE reads; each CDR3 protein has one entry and no DNA is given. This repertoire comprises about 440,000 distinct CDR3 sequences; its ten largest clones make up approximately 2.4%. Sequences were obtained from blood. The source is a human donor with ulcerative colitis or Crohn's disease, or a healthy co-twin of an affected twin (not recorded which). CDR3s include the opening cysteine and the closing phenylalanine or tryptophan.

j_gene,v_gene,CDR3aa
TRBJ2-3,TRBV18,CASSPQGGADTQYF
TRBJ2-7,TRBV10-3,CAISVGGTASYEQYF
TRBJ2-3,TRBV12-3/TRBV12-4,CASRTGGTQYF
TRBJ2-5,TRBV5-1,CASSLDAETQYF
TRBJ1-1,TRBV9,CASSVGRTLNTEAFF
TRBJ1-2,TRBV29-1,CSVDSGLYRGYTF
TRBJ1-6,TRBV12-3/TRBV12-4,CASRAQGEGSPLHF
TRBJ2-3,TRBV11-1,CASRQPTFTGDHYTDTQYF
TRBJ2-4,TRBV29-1,CSVAPTVDSGIQYF
TRBJ1-6,TRBV6-5,CASSYEEAGNSPLHF
TRBJ1-2,TRBV15,CATSRDRAGDDGYTF